The T cell receptor (beta chain) described here comes from a study of human T cells and chemical hapten exposure. General observations from the study: Once DPC sensitization occurred, TCRs above 1 in 1000 frequency showed no change. Significantly more large CDR3 similarity clusters were formed by expanded TCRs than by controls.

The CDR3 runs 16 residues. The trim removed 5 bases at V and 2 bases at J, leaving 10 bases unmatched. Individual cDNA molecules had unique molecular identifiers attached to them by the library. TCRdb reanalysed the RACE reads using MiXCR and keeps one entry per CDR3 protein. The top ten clones hold 6.7% of a sample with about 40,000 distinct CDR3 sequences, less than 3.5% of them seen once. Time point given: patch test 2, 6 weeks after DPC sensitization. Treatment given: therapeutic diphenylcyclopropenone sensitization with weekly scalp DPC. Blood sampling preceded each patch test application. Many counts were recorded for this clonotype. Its antigen is currently unknown.

The chain uses TRBV12-3 or TRBV12-4 and TRBJ2-3; 7 bases match TRBD1. The clonotype comes from a man between 35 and 55 years old with alopecia areata. Some clones in this sample may be carry-over from other donors' samples. The input for sequencing was whole blood, taken in connection with sensitization to the hapten diphenylcyclopropenone (DPC). The CDR3 DNA reads TGTGCCAGCAGTCCCCAGACAGGGACATACACAGATACGCAGTATTTT. The encoded protein is CASSPQTGTYTDTQYF.